This passage covers 24 T cell receptor beta chains from one sample sequenced in a study of cytomegalovirus exposure and HLA in healthy donors. The PCR was carried out with 60 Vbeta primers and 13 Jbeta primers. The table came from immunoSEQ multiplex PCR; TCRdb's copy has only in-frame clones and leaves some out. The table lists around 120,000 clones, roughly 79% of them singletons, with about 3.9% in the top ten. Source material: PBMCs. All receptors come from a woman aged 30 to 39 in good health and CMV-seronegative.

The V gene is TRBV27, the J gene TRBJ2-7; 7 positions agree with TRBD2. This CDR3 is 13 amino acids long. V was clipped by 6 bases and J by 3 bases; unmatched bases: 5. The germline V gene encodes CDR1 MNHEY and CDR2 SMNVEV (reference sequence). The chain's CDR3 is CASSPTGGYEQYF. The CDR3, as DNA: TGTGCCAGCAGCCCCACGGGGGGCTACGAGCAGTACTTC.

This clone is a singleton in its sample. CDR3 region: CASSWAGSNQPQHF. CDR3 nucleotides: TGTGCCAGCAGCTGGGCGGGAAGCAATCAGCCCCAGCATTTT. The V and J genes are TRBV7-9 and TRBJ1-5; D gene ambiguous. Germline values: CDR1 SEHNR, CDR2 FQNEAQ (reference sequence). There are 14 residues in the CDR3. Trimming took 4 bases from V and 1 from J, leaving 8 bases between them.

The gene calls are TRBV7-8 and TRBJ2-7; TRBD1 matches 8 bases. There are 13 residues in the CDR3. The V segment lost 4 bases and the J segment 6 bases; nucleotides outside the gene matches: 5. Germline V gives CDR1 SGHVS, CDR2 FQNEAQ. The CDR3 nucleotides read TGTGCCAGCAGCTCGACAGGGGCGGGCGAGCAGTACTTC. Amino acids: CASSSTGAGEQYF.

Notes on this clone: The sample has other DNA sequences that encode this CDR3 too. V gene TRBV5-4 combines with J gene TRBJ2-3; 7 bases line up with TRBD2. The V segment lost 2 bases and the J segment 2 bases; nucleotides outside the gene matches: 5. Germline values: CDR1 SGHNT, CDR2 YYREEE (reference sequence). This CDR3 is built from 15 residues. The CDR3: CASSLRLADTDTQYF. CDR3 nucleotides: TGTGCCAGCAGCTTACGGCTAGCGGACACAGATACGCAGTATTTT.

This sequence joins TRBV14 and TRBJ2-5; D is unclear. Trimming removed 1 base at V and 4 bases at J, with 4 bases between. From germline, CDR1 is SGHDN and CDR2 FVKESK. The CDR3 extends over 12 amino acids. The CDR3 region is CASSQVIETQYF. The CDR3 DNA reads TGTGCCAGCAGCCAAGTAATAGAGACCCAGTACTTC.

The rearrangement links TRBV6-6 to TRBJ1-5; D not certain. With 7 bases removed from V and 1 base from J, the gap between germline ends came to 11 bases. CDR3 size: 14 residues. Germline CDR1 is MNHNY and CDR2 is SVGAGI (reference sequence). Here the CDR3 DNA reads TGTGCCAGCACCGGGGTCGGCAGCAATCAGCCCCAGCATTTT. Protein product: CASTGVGSNQPQHF.

The V and J genes are TRBV10-1 and TRBJ2-1, with D maybe TRBD2 (6 bases). The germline V gene encodes CDR1 WNHNN and CDR2 SYGVQD (reference sequence). V lost 6 bases and J 0 bases, leaving 12 bases between the germline ends. The CDR3 totals 15 residues. The CDR3 protein is CASSRDLSSYNEQFF. For the CDR3, the DNA is TGCGCCAGCAGCCGGGACTTAAGCTCCTACAATGAGCAGTTCTTC.

This clone was counted only a few times. The rearrangement links TRBV7-3 to TRBJ1-1; D not resolved. Germline loops: CDR1 SGHTA, CDR2 FQGTGA. Trimming took 0 bases from V and 4 from J, leaving 9 bases between them. CDR3 size: 14 residues. CDR3 protein: CASSLTGSVTEAFF. The CDR3 DNA is TGTGCCAGCAGCTTAACAGGGAGTGTCACTGAAGCTTTCTTT.

The J gene is TRBJ1-2, the V gene TRBV6-6; 7 bases are shared with TRBD1. The germline CDR1 and CDR2 sequences are MNHNY and SVGAGI (reference sequence). This CDR3 spans 14 amino acids. V gave up 4 bases and J gave up 4 bases; unmatched junction bases: 6. The CDR3 spells CASSSNGQAYGYTF. In DNA form, the CDR3 reads TGTGCCAGCAGTTCCAACGGACAGGCCTATGGCTACACCTTC.

The V gene is TRBV6-5, the J gene TRBJ1-1; no reliable D call. Germline CDR1 is MNHEY and CDR2 is SVGAGI. The CDR3 length is 14 residues. V was pared by 7 bases and J by 4 bases, with 16 bases between. CDR3 DNA sequence: TGTGCCAGCACTCGGGAACTAGAGGGCACTGAAGCTTTCTTT. Its protein product is CASTRELEGTEAFF.

This rearrangement joins TRBV5-6 to TRBJ2-6; no definite D call. Germline V gene sequence: CDR1 SGHDT, CDR2 YYEEEE. This CDR3 is built from 18 residues. V was clipped by 1 base and J by 2 bases, with 16 bases between them. The CDR3 sequence is CASSLIASNTPGANVLTF. Written as DNA, the CDR3 is TGTGCCAGCAGCTTGATCGCCTCTAATACTCCTGGGGCCAACGTCCTGACTTTC.

This clone turned up a few times. V is TRBV5-1 and J is TRBJ2-2, with 11 bases lining up with TRBD2. CDR1 is SGHRS and CDR2 is YFSETQ in the germline V gene. The ends lost 2 bases at V and 4 bases at J; junction bases unmatched: 4. CDR3 length: 16 amino acids. CDR3 coding DNA: TGCGCCAGCAGCTTAACTAGCGGGAGTTTCACCGGGGAGCTGTTTTTT. Amino acid sequence: CASSLTSGSFTGELFF.

The chain combines TRBV10-3 with TRBJ1-1; D uncertain. This CDR3 has 13 residues. The ends were cut back, 2 bases at V and 7 bases at J, with 11 bases in the middle. The germline gives CDR1 ENHRY, CDR2 SYGVKD. CDR3 nucleotides: TGTGCCATCAGTGAGGGAGGGCTGGGTGAAGCTTTCTTT. Translating it yields CAISEGGLGEAFF.

V usage is TRBV4-3 and J usage is TRBJ2-7; perhaps TRBD2 as D (5 bases). CDR3 length: 16 residues. With 1 base removed from V and 3 bases from J, the gap between germline ends came to 16 bases. Germline lookup yields CDR1 LGHNA and CDR2 YSLEER. CDR3 coding DNA: TGCGCCAGCAGCCAAGGGGGAGAGGGAAGCGGCTACGAGCAGTACTTC. Translating gives CASSQGGEGSGYEQYF.

The chain uses TRBV7-2 and TRBJ2-2; the match to TRBD2 covers 7 bases. CDR3 size: 15 residues. V lost 2 bases, J lost 3 bases, and 3 bases stayed unmatched. From germline, CDR1 is SGHTA and CDR2 FQGNSA. The chain's CDR3 is CASSLSGTHTGELFF. The CDR3 DNA reads as TGTGCCAGCAGCTTAAGCGGGACCCACACCGGGGAGCTGTTTTTT.

In this sample, this clone turned up once. The CDR3: CARKTPQAEQFF. DNA of the CDR3: TGTGCCAGAAAGACCCCACAGGCTGAGCAGTTCTTC. The rearrangement uses TRBV2 and TRBJ2-1, with a tentative D call TRBD1 (5 bases). Germline V lookup: CDR1 SNHLY, CDR2 FYNNEI. This CDR3 has 12 residues. V was pared by 9 bases and J by 9 bases, with 15 bases between.

The chain recombines TRBV19 with TRBJ2-3, with 7 bases matching TRBD1. V gave up 6 bases and J gave up 2 bases; unmatched junction bases: 8. The germline CDR1 and CDR2 sequences are LNHDA and SQIVND (reference sequence). The CDR3 length is 15 residues. CDR3 in amino acids: CASRKRQGSTDTQYF. CDR3 sequence (DNA): TGTGCCAGTAGAAAAAGACAGGGCTCCACAGATACGCAGTATTTT.

The chain uses TRBV28 and TRBJ2-1, with 9 bases identical to TRBD2. V shed 7 bases and J 0 bases; nucleotides not matched to a gene: 13. This CDR3 comprises 18 residues. CDR1 and CDR2 (germline): MDHEN, SYDVKM. The CDR3 loop reads CASTRGGLAQSSYNEQFF. CDR3 nucleotide sequence: TGTGCCAGCACCCGAGGGGGACTAGCTCAAAGCTCCTACAATGAGCAGTTCTTC. The entire variable domain, with the rest obtained from reference TRBV28 and TRBJ2-1, is as follows: DVKVTQSSRYLVKRTGEKVFLECVQDMDHENMFWYRQDPGLGLRLIYFSYDVKMKEKGDIPEGYSVSREKKERFSLILESASTNQTSMYLCASTRGGLAQSSYNEQFFGPGTRLTVL.

This chain links TRBV5-5 with TRBJ1-5; D possibly corresponds to TRBD1 (5 bases). V lost 0 bases and J 5 bases, leaving 12 bases between the germline ends. The germline CDR1 and CDR2 sequences are SGHKS and YYEKEE (reference sequence). This CDR3 has 15 amino acids. Written as DNA, the CDR3 is TGTGCCAGCAGCTTGGAGGTGCGCAGGGATCAGCCCCAGCATTTT. Protein sequence: CASSLEVRRDQPQHF.

The V gene is TRBV19, the J gene TRBJ1-5; no clear D gene. The CDR3 consists of 17 residues. V lost 3 bases, J lost 0 bases, and 15 bases lay in between. The germline V gene has CDR1 LNHDA and CDR2 SQIVND (reference sequence). The CDR3 nucleotides are TGTGCCAGTAGTATCCGACGGACTCCAAATAGCAATCAGCCCCAGCATTTT. Its translation is CASSIRRTPNSNQPQHF.

CDR3 nucleotide sequence: TGTGCCACCAGCAGAGACCCCTTAGAGTTAGGGGAAGGGGAGCAGTACTTC. As protein: CATSRDPLELGEGEQYF. The chain uses TRBV15 and TRBJ2-7; D perhaps matches TRBD1 (5 bases). This CDR3 comprises 17 residues. Deletions cut 0 bases from V and 7 bases from J, with 22 bases between. Germline CDR1 is LNHNV and CDR2 is YYDKDF (reference sequence).

This chain connects TRBV9 to TRBJ2-7; tentative D call: TRBD1 (5 bases). Germline V lookup: CDR1 SGDLS, CDR2 YYNGEE. CDR3 size: 15 residues. V was clipped by 0 bases and J by 1 base, with 11 bases between them. The CDR3 DNA follows: TGTGCCAGCAGCGTAGACCCCGACAGTTCCTACGAGCAGTACTTC. This codes for CASSVDPDSSYEQYF.

V and J are TRBV4-1 and TRBJ1-1, with TRBD1 as a possible D gene (5 bases). Trimming removed 0 bases from V and 2 bases from J, with 13 bases in between. CDR1 and CDR2 (germline): MGHRA, YSYEKL. This CDR3 is 16 amino acids long. The CDR3 nucleotides read TGCGCCAGCAGCCAAGAGGTTACGGGGGTTAACACTGAAGCTTTCTTT. It codes for CASSQEVTGVNTEAFF.

The V call is TRBV11-2, the J call TRBJ1-5, with 7 bases lining up with TRBD1. Germline CDR1 and CDR2: SGHAT and FQNNGV. The V segment lost 5 bases and the J segment 2 bases; nucleotides outside the gene matches: 6. The CDR3 sequence is 15 residues long. CDR3 region: CASSANRGGNQPQHF. CDR3 coding DNA: TGTGCCAGCAGCGCCAACAGGGGTGGCAATCAGCCCCAGCATTTT.